This is a list of T cell receptor beta chains from one sample in a study of T cells in Graves' hyperthyroidism and ophthalmopathy. One entry per CDR3 protein results from TCRdb running MiXCR on the multiplex PCR reads. This table holds 600,000 to 700,000 distinct CDR3 sequences, roughly 15% found once. Sequenced material: blood. The source is a woman in her forties with Graves' ophthalmopathy. Both conserved end residues are part of each CDR3. A D gene is named only where the DNA matches it firmly. Clone size appears in some rows only: once, few, many, or a class for an expanded clone.

TGTGCCAGCAGTTTCTCTCAGGGTTATAGCAATCAGCCCCAGCATTTT,CASSFSQGYSNQPQHF,TRBV6-2/TRBV6-3,TRBJ1-5,-,few
TGTGCCAGCAGCGTAGTGGGACAGGGGAACTATGGCTACACCTTC,CASSVVGQGNYGYTF,TRBV9,TRBJ1-2,TRBD1,many
TGCAGCGTTGAACCTAAGGGGGGGGGCACTGAAGCTTTCTTT,CSVEPKGGGTEAFF,TRBV29-1,TRBJ1-1,-,many
TGTGCCAGCAGCCCGGAGGGACAGGGGCTTGGCTACACCTTC,CASSPEGQGLGYTF,TRBV6-1,TRBJ1-2,TRBD1,many
TGTGCCAGCAGCCACTCAACGGGGACGGGACAGGGTGTCGGCGAGCAGTACTTC,CASSHSTGTGQGVGEQYF,TRBV2,TRBJ2-7,TRBD1,many
TGTGCCAGCAGTGATATATGGGTTTCCTACGAGCAGTACTTC,CASSDIWVSYEQYF,TRBV12-3/TRBV12-4,TRBJ2-7,-,many
TGTGCCAGCAGTTTATCGAGGCTTAATCAGCCCCAGCATTTT,CASSLSRLNQPQHF,TRBV28,TRBJ1-5,-,few
TGTGCCAGCAGTTATGGGTCGGCCACCGGGGAGCTGTTTTTT,CASSYGSATGELFF,TRBV6-2/TRBV6-3,TRBJ2-2,-,many
TGTGCCAGCAGCTTGAGACAGGGATGGGGTGAAGCTTTCTTT,CASSLRQGWGEAFF,TRBV7-6,TRBJ1-1,TRBD1,few
TGCGCCAGCAGGAAGGGGACTGCCTCGAACACCGGGGAGCTGTTTTTT,CASRKGTASNTGELFF,TRBV5-1,TRBJ2-2,-,-
TGTGCCAGCAGTGACTCCGGGACGACAGATACGCAGTATTTT,CASSDSGTTDTQYF,TRBV6-4,TRBJ2-3,-,many
TGCAGTGCTAGAGCCGGGGGAGGCTATGGCTACACCTTC,CSARAGGGYGYTF,TRBV20-1,TRBJ1-2,-,many
TGTGCCAGCATCGCTACAGGGGTCTCCGGGGAGCTGTTTTTT,CASIATGVSGELFF,TRBV12-3/TRBV12-4,TRBJ2-2,TRBD1,-
TGCAGTGCTAGGGCGGGCGGGAGAGCCAAAAACATTCAGTACTTC,CSARAGGRAKNIQYF,TRBV20-1,TRBJ2-4,TRBD2,-
TGCGCCAGCAGTGAGGTGGCAGGGACCAAAAACATTCAGTACTTC,CASSEVAGTKNIQYF,TRBV5-1,TRBJ2-4,-,many
TGTGCCTGGAGAAGGGACACCACTGAAGCTTTCTTT,CAWRRDTTEAFF,TRBV30,TRBJ1-1,-,many
TGTGCCAGCAGCTTAAGGACAGGGTTAGGAAACACCATATATTTT,CASSLRTGLGNTIYF,TRBV7-2,TRBJ1-3,TRBD1,many
TGTGCCAGCAGCTCCGGACTAGCGGGAGCCGAGCAGTTCTTC,CASSSGLAGAEQFF,TRBV11-1,TRBJ2-1,TRBD2,many
TGTGCCACGAGGAAGGGGGGCGGATTAAACTATGGCTACACCTTC,CATRKGGGLNYGYTF,TRBV12-3/TRBV12-4,TRBJ1-2,-,many
TGTGCCACTCTCCCCGGCACAGCCAACTATGGCTACACCTTC,CATLPGTANYGYTF,TRBV19,TRBJ1-2,-,many
TGTGCCAGCAGCCAAGGACCTAATAGGGAAAACGGGGAGCTGTTTTTT,CASSQGPNRENGELFF,TRBV4-2,TRBJ2-2,-,-
TGTGCCAGCAGCTTATGGGTGGGTGACGAGCAGTACTTC,CASSLWVGDEQYF,TRBV7-2,TRBJ2-7,-,many
TGTGCCAGCAGCCGGGACTGGACCTACGAGCAGTACTTC,CASSRDWTYEQYF,TRBV27,TRBJ2-7,-,many
TGTGCCAGCAGTTACCCCGGACAGACCTACGAGCAGTACTTC,CASSYPGQTYEQYF,TRBV6-5,TRBJ2-7,-,many
TGTGCCAGCTCACCGAGGGACAGTACACAAGAGACCCAGTACTTC,CASSPRDSTQETQYF,TRBV18,TRBJ2-5,TRBD1,many
TGTGCCAGCAGCTTAGAACATTCCTACGAGCAGTACTTC,CASSLEHSYEQYF,TRBV7-2,TRBJ2-7,-,many
TGCGCCAGCAGACTAGCGGGAGTATCAGAGACCCAGTACTTC,CASRLAGVSETQYF,TRBV5-1,TRBJ2-5,TRBD2,few
TGTGCCAGCAGTGGACAGGGCCCTGGGTTTGAGCAGTACTTC,CASSGQGPGFEQYF,TRBV6-1,TRBJ2-7,TRBD1,many
TGTGCCAGCTCGGGCGGTTCGAACACTGAAGCTTTCTTT,CASSGGSNTEAFF,TRBV18,TRBJ1-1,-,-
TGTGCCAGCAGCTCACAGGGGGACACTGAAGCTTTCTTT,CASSSQGDTEAFF,TRBV7-2,TRBJ1-1,TRBD1,many
TGTGCCAGCAGTTCCCGGGACAGGGGAGTGGGCTACACCTTC,CASSSRDRGVGYTF,TRBV12-3/TRBV12-4,TRBJ1-2,TRBD1,many
TGTGCCAGTAGTACGGGACCACAAGAGACCCAGTACTTC,CASSTGPQETQYF,TRBV19,TRBJ2-5,-,many
TGTGCCAGCAGCCCCAACCCTATGAACACTGAAGCTTTCTTT,CASSPNPMNTEAFF,TRBV7-9,TRBJ1-1,-,many
TGCAGTGCTAGGAGTGGGGGGCCCTTCTCTGGAAACACCATATATTTT,CSARSGGPFSGNTIYF,TRBV20-1,TRBJ1-3,-,-
TGTGCCAGCAGCAGGGGGACAGCATTCGGCTACGAGCAGTACTTC,CASSRGTAFGYEQYF,TRBV7-2,TRBJ2-7,TRBD1,once
TGTGCCAGCAGTGCCTACAGAACCACCGGGGAGCTGTTTTTT,CASSAYRTTGELFF,TRBV6-1,TRBJ2-2,-,many
TGTGCCAGCTCAAAAACGTACCAAGAGACCCAGTACTTC,CASSKTYQETQYF,TRBV18,TRBJ2-5,-,-
TGCGCCAGCAGCTTGTTCGCTAGCGGGAGTGGGGAGACCCAGTACTTC,CASSLFASGSGETQYF,TRBV5-1,TRBJ2-5,TRBD2,many
TGTGCCAGCAGGCCGCTGCCAGAAAACACCATATATTTT,CASRPLPENTIYF,TRBV6-5,TRBJ1-3,-,many
TGTGCCAGCAGTCCGGAGGACAGGGGTTTCGACGAGCAGTACTTC,CASSPEDRGFDEQYF,TRBV6-2/TRBV6-3,TRBJ2-7,TRBD1,-
TGTGCCTGGAACGTGGGGCTTAACACTGAAGCTTTCTTT,CAWNVGLNTEAFF,TRBV30,TRBJ1-1,-,many
TGTGCCAGCAGCCCGAATCGTCGACAGCGAAACATTCAGTACTTC,CASSPNRRQRNIQYF,TRBV7-9,TRBJ2-4,-,-
TGTGCCAGCAGCGTAGGTTGGGGGACCTCCTCTGAAGCTTTCTTT,CASSVGWGTSSEAFF,TRBV9,TRBJ1-1,-,many
TGTGCCAGCAGTGACACCCCGGACAGGGGTAGTGGCTACACCTTC,CASSDTPDRGSGYTF,TRBV25-1,TRBJ1-2,TRBD1,many
TGTGCCAGCAGTCCCCTGACGGGGGAGCTGTTTTTT,CASSPLTGELFF,TRBV27,TRBJ2-2,-,many
TGTGCCAGTTACGGATCGGGGAGACAGGGCTACACCTTC,CASYGSGRQGYTF,TRBV6-5,TRBJ1-2,-,many
TGCGCCAGCAGCCAAACAGGGGGAGAGACCCGGTACTTC,CASSQTGGETRYF,TRBV4-1,TRBJ2-5,TRBD1,-
TGTGCCAGCAGCAACGGAGTCGGGGGATACGAGCAGTACTTC,CASSNGVGGYEQYF,TRBV7-2,TRBJ2-7,-,many
TGTGCCAGCAGTCCCCCGGACGTTACCTACGAGCAGTACTTC,CASSPPDVTYEQYF,TRBV12-3/TRBV12-4,TRBJ2-7,-,many
TGTGCCAGCAGTTTTCTCGCAGGGACGGGGATTCAGTACTTC,CASSFLAGTGIQYF,TRBV12-3/TRBV12-4,TRBJ2-4,-,many
TGTGCCAGCAGCACCGGGACTAGCGGGAGGGATGAGCAGTTCTTC,CASSTGTSGRDEQFF,TRBV3-1,TRBJ2-1,TRBD2,-
TGTGCCATCAAAGCAGAGTTGAACACTGAAGCTTTCTTT,CAIKAELNTEAFF,TRBV10-3,TRBJ1-1,-,once
TGCGCCAGCAGCAGACCGCAGAGAGACACTGAAGCTTTCTTT,CASSRPQRDTEAFF,TRBV5-1,TRBJ1-1,-,many
TGCAGTGCTCCCGCCGTACAGGGCCGGTATGGCTACACCTTC,CSAPAVQGRYGYTF,TRBV20-1,TRBJ1-2,-,few
TGTGCCAGCAGTTCCTACCCTGGGGGAAACATTCAGTACTTC,CASSSYPGGNIQYF,TRBV6-5,TRBJ2-4,-,-
TGTGCCAGTAGTCACAGGGCTAAACAAGAGACCCAGTACTTC,CASSHRAKQETQYF,TRBV19,TRBJ2-5,-,many
TGTGCCAGCAGTTTATTGCGGGGAAGCTACGAGCAGTACTTC,CASSLLRGSYEQYF,TRBV28,TRBJ2-7,-,many
TGTGCCAGCAGCGCGACAGGGGCCTTTGGGGACGAGCAGTACTTC,CASSATGAFGDEQYF,TRBV9,TRBJ2-7,TRBD1,-
TGCAGTGCTAGAGATCCGACAGGGAGAGGCGGAGGGACTGAAGCTTTCTTT,CSARDPTGRGGGTEAFF,TRBV20-1,TRBJ1-1,TRBD1,many
TGTGCCAGCAGGACAGGGAACACTGAAGCTTTCTTT,CASRTGNTEAFF,TRBV6-5,TRBJ1-1,-,many